What follows are 3 T cell receptor beta chains derived from one specimen sequenced in a study of CD8+CD57+ T cells in acquired aplastic anemia. TCR beta VDJ and CDR3 profiles were obtained from a genomic DNA template. One entry per CDR3 protein results from TCRdb running MiXCR on the reads. The sample consists of more than 150,000 distinct CDR3 sequences, around 50% of them appearing once. The patients chosen for sequencing had shown expansion of CD8+CD57+ cells (detected by flow cytometry). Sequencing was performed on sorted CD4+, CD8+, or CD8+CD57+ T cells (not recorded which) from PBMCs. These receptors came from a human donor with aplastic anemia.

This clonotype was observed a handful of times. This chain uses TRBV20-1 with TRBJ2-5; 8 bases match TRBD1. Germline CDR1 reads DFQATT; CDR2 reads SNEGSKA (reference sequence). Unmatched junction bases numbered 5, after V lost 4 bases and J lost 1 base. The CDR3 consists of 14 residues. CDR3: CSATRQGFQETQYF. DNA for the CDR3: TGCAGTGCTACGAGACAGGGGTTCCAAGAGACCCAGTACTTC.

The chain employs TRBV9 and TRBJ2-7; D is possibly TRBD1 (5 bases). In germline, CDR1 is SGDLS, CDR2 YYNGEE. V was clipped by 0 bases and J by 2 bases, with 9 bases between them. The CDR3 extends over 14 amino acids. The CDR3 bases are TGTGCCAGCAGCGTAGCATCAGGGACCTACGAGCAGTACTTC. Its translation: CASSVASGTYEQYF. Drawing the rest from reference TRBV9 and TRBJ2-7, the complete variable domain is DSGVTQTPKHLITATGQRVTLRCSPRSGDLSVYWYQQSLDQGLQFLIQYYNGEERAKGNILERFSAQQFPDLHSELNLSSLELGDSALYFCASSVASGTYEQYFGPGTRLTVT.

The genes are TRBV7-9 and TRBJ2-1; D gene uncertain. CDR1 and CDR2 (germline): SEHNR, FQNEAQ (reference sequence). V lost 1 base and J 5 bases, leaving 6 bases between the germline ends. This CDR3 has 13 amino acids. The CDR3 DNA follows: TGTGCCAGCAGCTTAGGCCCGAACAATGAGCAGTTCTTC. It is translated as CASSLGPNNEQFF.